One and the same sample provided the 32 T cell receptor beta chains below, sequenced in a study of CD8 T cells in Susac syndrome. When the RNA was reverse transcribed, random hexamers were used with an input of roughly 0.5 to 1 ug. One entry per CDR3 protein results from TCRdb running MiXCR on the immunoSEQ multiplex PCR reads. The sample carries 200,000 or so distinct CDR3 sequences, 95% recorded once. Sequencing was carried out using CD4+ T cells from PBMCs. These receptors were obtained from a human donor with Susac syndrome.

This chain links TRBV7-9 with TRBJ1-2; a weak D match, TRBD1 (5 bases). Germline V gene sequence: CDR1 SEHNR, CDR2 FQNEAQ (reference sequence). Trimming shortened V by 5 bases and J by 5 bases, and 18 bases separated the two germline ends. The CDR3 runs 15 residues. The CDR3 loop is CASSPQTALGYGYTF. The CDR3 DNA sequence: TGTGCCAGCAGCCCTCAGACAGCCCTAGGGTATGGCTACACCTTC.

The CDR3 DNA is TGCAGTGCTAGAGGGGGGGGAACTAACTATGGCTACACCTTC. Its translation is CSARGGGTNYGYTF. V and J are TRBV20-1 and TRBJ1-2; TRBD1 might be the D (5 bases). In germline, CDR1 is DFQATT, CDR2 SNEGSKA (reference sequence). Trimming cost V 1 base and J 0 bases, with 9 bases left between them. The CDR3 covers 14 residues.

This clonotype showed up just once. The rearrangement links TRBV28 to TRBJ2-1; D may be TRBD2 (5 bases). Trimming removed 7 bases at V and 4 bases at J, with 17 bases between. The CDR3 runs to 15 residues. Germline lookup yields CDR1 MDHEN and CDR2 SYDVKM. CDR3 residues: CASKLRLEAYNEQFF. The CDR3 coding sequence is TGTGCCAGCAAGCTTAGGTTGGAGGCTTACAATGAGCAGTTCTTC.

The V gene is TRBV6-6, the J gene TRBJ2-1, with 11 positions matching TRBD1. Trimming cost V 5 bases and J 7 bases; bases outside gene matches: 10. The germline gives CDR1 MNHNY, CDR2 SVGAGI (reference sequence). The length of the CDR3 is 16 residues. The DNA for the CDR3 is TGTGCCAGCAGTCCCCTTAAGAGGGACAGGGGGAATGAGCAGTTCTTC. Translation: CASSPLKRDRGNEQFF.

The J gene is TRBJ1-6, the V gene TRBV5-1, with D tentatively TRBD1 (6 bases). Germline assignment: CDR1 SGHRS and CDR2 YFSETQ. CDR3 length: 15 amino acids. V lost 0 bases and J 10 bases, leaving 14 bases between the germline ends. This CDR3 is CASSLAGGGRSPLHF. CDR3 in DNA: TGCGCCAGCAGCTTGGCCGGAGGGGGACGGTCACCCCTCCACTTT.

The rearrangement uses TRBV7-3 and TRBJ1-1, with unresolved D. Between the trimmed V and J ends, which lost 3 bases and 3 bases, there was a span of 5 bases. The CDR3 runs 12 residues. Germline V lookup: CDR1 SGHTA, CDR2 FQGTGA. For the CDR3, the DNA is TGTGCCAGCAGCTTTGGGGACACTGAAGCTTTCTTT. Translation gives CASSFGDTEAFF.

The rearrangement uses TRBV29-1 and TRBJ1-2; D may be TRBD1 (6 bases). V lost 8 bases and J 8 bases, leaving 15 bases between the germline ends. CDR3 length: 11 amino acids. Germline V gene data show CDR1 as SQVTM and CDR2 as ANQGSEA. Here the CDR3 reads CSLRTGGGYTF. For the CDR3, the DNA is TGCAGCCTAAGGACGGGGGGCGGCTACACCTTC.

The V and J genes are TRBV7-2 and TRBJ2-5; the D call may be TRBD1 or TRBD2 (6 bases each). Trimming removed 3 bases at V and 2 bases at J, with 13 bases between. Germline V gene data show CDR1 as SGHTA and CDR2 as FQGNSA. This CDR3 region has 15 residues. This CDR3 reads CASSFYPGAQETQYF. The DNA of the CDR3 is TGTGCCAGCAGCTTTTATCCGGGGGCACAAGAGACCCAGTACTTC.

This CDR3 reads CAIRLHRNGSYEQYF. CDR3 nucleotides: TGTGCCATACGCCTCCACAGGAACGGATCCTACGAGCAGTACTTC. The chain recombines TRBV10-3 with TRBJ2-7; D is possibly TRBD1 (5 bases). The CDR3 covers 15 residues. Trimming took off 9 bases at V and 1 base at J, with 19 bases between the two ends. Germline V gives CDR1 ENHRY, CDR2 SYGVKD.

V usage is TRBV5-1 and J usage is TRBJ2-7; 10 bases are a match to TRBD2. V dropped 4 bases and J dropped 0; count of bases not matched to a gene: 10. Germline CDR1 and CDR2: SGHRS and YFSETQ. The CDR3 covers 17 residues. The CDR3 protein is CASSIGLAEPFSYEQYF. CDR3 bases: TGCGCCAGCAGCATCGGACTAGCGGAACCCTTCTCCTACGAGCAGTACTTC. Full variable domain (missing parts from reference TRBV5-1 and TRBJ2-7): KAGVTQTPRYLIKTRGQQVTLSCSPISGHRSVSWYQQTPGQGLQFLFEYFSETQRNKGNFPGRFSGRQFSNSRSEMNVSTLELGDSALYLCASSIGLAEPFSYEQYFGPGTRLTVT.

The V and J genes are TRBV7-3 and TRBJ1-2; D ambiguous. This CDR3 spans 13 amino acids. Germline CDR1 SGHTA, CDR2 FQGTGA. Trimming cost V 1 base and J 6 bases, with 9 bases left between them. The CDR3 DNA reads TGTGCCAGCAGCTTAAGACCGGAGGATGGCTACACCTTC. Amino acid sequence: CASSLRPEDGYTF.

The chain joins TRBV12-3 or TRBV12-4 to TRBJ2-5; D is uncertain. The CDR3 spans 12 residues. The V end was cut by 6 bases, the J end by 3 bases, with 8 bases between. CDR3 in DNA: TGTGCCAGCAGCCAAACCAAAGAGACCCAGTACTTC. The encoded protein is CASSQTKETQYF.

J is TRBJ2-7 and V is TRBV20-1, with D possibly TRBD2 on 6 matching bases. This CDR3 contains 14 residues. The germline V gene encodes CDR1 DFQATT and CDR2 SNEGSKA (reference sequence). V was trimmed by 2 bases and J by 2 bases, leaving 13 bases between them. CDR3 residues: CSARSEGRAYEQYF. In DNA, the CDR3 is TGCAGTGCTAGATCGGAGGGCCGGGCCTACGAGCAGTACTTC.

This chain joins TRBV12-3 or TRBV12-4 and TRBJ2-7, with 12 nucleotides matching TRBD1. The CDR3 spans 16 residues. V was clipped by 3 bases and J by 5 bases; unmatched bases: 8. CDR3 nucleotide sequence: TGTGCCAGCAGTTTTTCTGGGGACAGGGGGCTGGACGAGCAGTACTTC. Its translation is CASSFSGDRGLDEQYF.

V usage is TRBV6-2 or TRBV6-3 and J usage is TRBJ2-5, with TRBD2 matching over 9 bases. The germline gives CDR1 MNHEY, CDR2 SVGEGT. Trimming at V came to 8 bases and at J to 7 bases, leaving 11 bases not matched to a gene. This CDR3 is 14 amino acids long. The CDR3 is CASAGGRIGVTQYF. The DNA of the CDR3 is TGTGCCAGCGCGGGGGGGCGGATCGGCGTGACCCAGTACTTC.

V usage is TRBV30 and J usage is TRBJ1-4; unclear D gene. The CDR3 length is 13 residues. Germline CDR1 and CDR2: GTSNPN and SVGIG (reference sequence). The V and J ends lost 7 bases and 8 bases respectively, with 17 bases between them. The CDR3 coding sequence is TGTGCCTCTACCTCTGAGCGCGTGGAAAAACTGTTTTTT. Its translation is CASTSERVEKLFF. The full variable domain, rest sourced from reference TRBV30 and TRBJ1-4, is SQTIHQWPATLVQPVGSPLSLECTVEGTSNPNLYWYRQAAGRGLQLLFYSVGIGQISSEVPQNLSASRPQDRQFILSSKKLLLSDSGFYLCASTSERVEKLFFGSGTQLSVL.

V usage is TRBV4-3 and J usage is TRBJ2-6, with 13 bases fitting TRBD2. Germline V lookup: CDR1 LGHNA, CDR2 YSLEER. Unmatched junction bases numbered 4, after V lost 2 bases and J lost 0 bases. The CDR3 loop spans 19 amino acids. The CDR3 reads CASSQFTSGGASGANVLTF. For the CDR3, the DNA is TGCGCCAGCAGCCAATTCACTAGCGGGGGGGCCTCTGGGGCCAACGTCCTGACTTTC.

The genes are TRBV6-6 and TRBJ2-1; TRBD2 matches 7 bases. Germline CDR1 MNHNY, CDR2 SVGAGI (reference sequence). The CDR3 has 15 residues. The ends lost 6 bases at V and 2 bases at J; junction bases unmatched: 7. CDR3 amino acids: CASRGGGITYNEQFF. In DNA, the CDR3 is TGTGCCAGCAGGGGGGGAGGGATTACCTACAATGAGCAGTTCTTC.

This rearrangement joins TRBV30 to TRBJ2-7, with D uncertain. CDR3 length: 14 amino acids. Germline lookup yields CDR1 GTSNPN and CDR2 SVGIG (reference sequence). V lost 0 bases, J lost 7 bases, and 16 bases lay in between. In nucleotides, the CDR3 is TGTGCCTGGAGTGTCGGCTCGGCGCGATCAGAGCAGTACTTC. It encodes CAWSVGSARSEQYF.

This chain uses TRBV19 with TRBJ2-5; D possibly corresponds to TRBD1 (6 bases). In germline, CDR1 is LNHDA, CDR2 SQIVND (reference sequence). The CDR3 length is 14 residues. Trimming pared 6 bases from V and 2 bases from J, leaving 13 bases between. The CDR3 DNA follows: TGTGCCAGTAGGCTGACAGGACAGCAAGAGACCCAGTACTTC. As protein: CASRLTGQQETQYF.

This chain joins TRBV3-1 and TRBJ2-1; 13 bases line up with TRBD2. V gave up 4 bases and J gave up 10 bases; unmatched junction bases: 10. The CDR3 covers 16 residues. Looked up from germline, CDR1 is LGHDT and CDR2 is YNNKEL (reference sequence). This CDR3 reads CASSLALLAGGVEQFF. CDR3 nucleotide sequence: TGTGCCAGCAGCCTGGCTTTACTAGCGGGGGGGGTGGAGCAGTTCTTC.

V gene TRBV5-4 combines with J gene TRBJ1-2, with D perhaps matching TRBD1 (5 bases). The CDR3 length is 14 residues. V was clipped by 4 bases and J by 4 bases, with 14 bases between them. In germline, CDR1 is SGHNT, CDR2 YYREEE (reference sequence). The CDR3 DNA reads as TGTGCCAGCAGCGGAAGGGGATCGGTCTATGGCTACACCTTC. Residues: CASSGRGSVYGYTF.

This chain uses TRBV28 with TRBJ1-1, with D perhaps matching TRBD1 (6 bases). The CDR3 contains 15 residues. V lost 7 bases to trimming and J lost 3 bases, with 18 bases between them. Germline CDR1 reads MDHEN; CDR2 reads SYDVKM. CDR3: CASTSRGSGYTEAFF. In DNA form, the CDR3 reads TGTGCCAGCACGAGTAGGGGGTCAGGTTACACTGAAGCTTTCTTT.

V gene TRBV29-1 combines with J gene TRBJ2-7; TRBD1 or TRBD2 may be the D gene (5 bases each). V shed 0 bases and J shed 6 bases, with 9 bases lying between them. Germline V gives CDR1 SQVTM, CDR2 ANQGSEA. The CDR3 sequence is 12 residues long. The CDR3 bases are TGCAGCGTTGAAGACGGGGCGCGCGAGCAGTACTTC. It encodes CSVEDGAREQYF.

The genes are TRBV20-1 and TRBJ2-5; TRBD2 aligns across 8 bases. Unmatched junction bases numbered 5, after V lost 3 bases and J lost 5 bases. This CDR3 spans 13 amino acids. Germline CDR1 and CDR2: DFQATT and SNEGSKA (reference sequence). CDR3 nucleotides: TGCAGTGCTAGCGGGGGGGCCGGTGAGACCCAGTACTTC. Its protein is CSASGGAGETQYF.

This clonotype appeared a single time. The chain carries TRBV13 and TRBJ2-3; D may correspond to TRBD1 or TRBD2 (5 bases each). The CDR3 runs to 16 residues. From germline, CDR1 is PRHDT and CDR2 FYEKMQ (reference sequence). V lost 0 bases and J lost 2, with 12 bases in between. CDR3 sequence reads: CASSLGAGATTDTQYF. CDR3 DNA: TGTGCCAGCAGCTTAGGCGCCGGGGCGACCACAGATACGCAGTATTTT.

The chain carries TRBV20-1 and TRBJ2-5; TRBD2 matches 10 bases. Germline V lookup: CDR1 DFQATT, CDR2 SNEGSKA (reference sequence). Trimming cost V 6 bases and J 5 bases; bases outside gene matches: 6. This CDR3 comprises 13 residues. In DNA form, the CDR3 reads TGCAGTGCCTCCGGACTAGCGGTGGAGACCCAGTACTTC. Amino acids: CSASGLAVETQYF.

This CDR3 reads CASSQGYSPLHF. CDR3 nucleotide sequence: TGTGCCAGCAGCCAGGGGTATTCACCCCTCCACTTT. The chain carries TRBV28 and TRBJ1-6; TRBD1 is a possible D gene (6 bases). V was shortened by 6 bases and J by 8 bases, with 8 bases between the two germline ends. CDR3 length: 12 amino acids. CDR1 MDHEN and CDR2 SYDVKM come from the germline V gene.

The genes are TRBV30 and TRBJ1-3, with D maybe TRBD1 (6 bases). Trimming pared 2 bases from V and 3 bases from J, leaving 11 bases between. CDR1 GTSNPN and CDR2 SVGIG come from the germline V gene (reference sequence). The CDR3 extends over 14 amino acids. In DNA, the CDR3 is TGTGCCTGGAGTCCGGGGGGCGATGGAAACACCATATATTTT. Its protein product is CAWSPGGDGNTIYF.

This chain links TRBV12-5 with TRBJ2-3; D is unresolved. Trimming cost V 6 bases and J 2 bases, with 3 bases left between them. The CDR3 runs to 11 residues. Germline CDR1 LGHNT, CDR2 FRNRAP. CDR3 DNA sequence: TGTGCTAGTGGAACCACAGATACGCAGTATTTT. As protein: CASGTTDTQYF.

The gene calls are TRBV11-2 and TRBJ1-1, with a possible D match to TRBD1 (6 bases). The V gene's germline CDR1 is SGHAT and CDR2 FQNNGV. Trimming stripped 1 base from V and 3 bases from J, with 12 bases between. The CDR3 loop spans 15 amino acids. The CDR3 DNA is TGTGCCAGCAGCTTAGGTGCGGGGGGCCACACTGAAGCTTTCTTT. Its translation: CASSLGAGGHTEAFF. The complete variable domain, with remaining parts taken from reference TRBV11-2 and TRBJ1-1, reads EAGVAQSPRYKIIEKRQSVAFWCNPISGHATLYWYQQILGQGPKLLIQFQNNGVVDDSQLPKDRFSAERLKGVDSTLKIQPAKLEDSAVYLCASSLGAGGHTEAFFGQGTRLTVV.

J is TRBJ2-3 and V is TRBV7-9; 9 bases line up with TRBD1. Germline-derived CDR1 and CDR2 are SEHNR and FQNEAQ (reference sequence). V gave up 5 bases and J gave up 4 bases; unmatched junction bases: 7. This CDR3 region has 15 residues. The CDR3 reads CASSVTGGWADTQYF. CDR3 nucleotide sequence: TGTGCCAGCAGCGTTACAGGGGGCTGGGCAGATACGCAGTATTTT.